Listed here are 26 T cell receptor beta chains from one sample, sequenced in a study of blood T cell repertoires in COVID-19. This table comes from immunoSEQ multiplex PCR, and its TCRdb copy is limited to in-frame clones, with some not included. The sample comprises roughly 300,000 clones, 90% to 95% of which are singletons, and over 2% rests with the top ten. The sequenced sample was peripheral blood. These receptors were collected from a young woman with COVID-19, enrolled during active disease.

The CDR3 sequence: CASSLFGGETGELFF. In DNA, the CDR3 is TGTGCCAGCAGCTTATTTGGGGGCGAGACCGGGGAGCTGTTTTTT. J is TRBJ2-2 and V is TRBV7-3, with D tentatively TRBD1 (6 bases). Trimming cost V 2 bases and J 5 bases, with 12 bases left between them. This CDR3 contains 15 residues. Germline loops: CDR1 SGHTA, CDR2 FQGTGA. The full variable domain, its missing parts supplied by reference TRBV7-3 and TRBJ2-2, is GAGVSQTPSNKVTEKGKYVELRCDPISGHTALYWYRQSLGQGPEFLIYFQGTGAADDSGLPNDRFFAVRPEGSVSTLKIQRTERGDSAVYLCASSLFGGETGELFFGEGSRLTVL.

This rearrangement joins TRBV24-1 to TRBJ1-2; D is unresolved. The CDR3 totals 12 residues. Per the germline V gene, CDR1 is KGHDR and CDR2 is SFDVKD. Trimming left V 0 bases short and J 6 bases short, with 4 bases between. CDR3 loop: CATSDLLHGYTF. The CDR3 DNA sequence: TGTGCCACCAGTGATTTGCTTCATGGCTACACCTTC.

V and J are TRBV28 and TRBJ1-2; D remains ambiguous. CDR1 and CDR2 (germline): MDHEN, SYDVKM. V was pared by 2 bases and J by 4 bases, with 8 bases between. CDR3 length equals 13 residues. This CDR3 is CASSLTDTYGYTF. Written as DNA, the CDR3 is TGTGCCAGCAGTTTAACAGACACCTATGGCTACACCTTC.

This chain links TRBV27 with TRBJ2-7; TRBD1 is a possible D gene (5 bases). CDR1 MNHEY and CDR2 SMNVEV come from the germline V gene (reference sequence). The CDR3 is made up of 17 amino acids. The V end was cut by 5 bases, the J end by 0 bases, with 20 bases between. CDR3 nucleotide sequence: TGTGCCAGCAGTCCCATACAATATTATCAGGGCTCCTACGAGCAGTACTTC. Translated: CASSPIQYYQGSYEQYF.

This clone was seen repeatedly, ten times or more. The chain's CDR3 is CASSPGPGGGTEAFF. CDR3 DNA sequence: TGTGCCAGTAGTCCCGGACCAGGGGGTGGGACTGAAGCTTTCTTT. The chain is built from TRBV19 and TRBJ1-1, with 7 nucleotides matching TRBD1. The germline V gene encodes CDR1 LNHDA and CDR2 SQIVND (reference sequence). CDR3 size: 15 residues. V lost 5 bases and J lost 5; bases outside the gene matches: 11. The whole variable domain, filled in from reference TRBV19 and TRBJ1-1, reads DGGITQSPKYLFRKEGQNVTLSCEQNLNHDAMYWYRQDPGQGLRLIYYSQIVNDFQKGDIAEGYSVSREKKESFPLTVTSAQKNPTAFYLCASSPGPGGGTEAFFGQGTRLTVV.

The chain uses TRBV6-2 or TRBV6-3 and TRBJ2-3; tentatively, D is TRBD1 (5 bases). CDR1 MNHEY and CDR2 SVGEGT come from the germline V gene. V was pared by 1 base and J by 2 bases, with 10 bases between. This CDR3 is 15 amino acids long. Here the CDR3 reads CASSYWGRYTDTQYF. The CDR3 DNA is TGTGCCAGCAGTTACTGGGGCAGGTACACAGATACGCAGTATTTT.

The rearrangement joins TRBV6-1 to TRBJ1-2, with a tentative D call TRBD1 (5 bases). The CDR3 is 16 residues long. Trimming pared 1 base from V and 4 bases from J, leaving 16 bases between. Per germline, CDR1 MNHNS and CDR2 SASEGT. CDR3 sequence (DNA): TGTGCCAGCAGTGAAGGGTGGGGCGGTAGTGGCTATGGCTACACCTTC. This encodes CASSEGWGGSGYGYTF.

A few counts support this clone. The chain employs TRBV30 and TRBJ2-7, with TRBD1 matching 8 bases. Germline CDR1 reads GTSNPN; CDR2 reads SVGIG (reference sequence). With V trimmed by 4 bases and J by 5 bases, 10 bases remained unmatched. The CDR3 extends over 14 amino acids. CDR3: CAWTKGQGDDEQYF. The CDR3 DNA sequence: TGTGCCTGGACGAAAGGACAGGGAGACGACGAGCAGTACTTC. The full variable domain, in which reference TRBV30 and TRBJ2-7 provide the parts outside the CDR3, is SQTIHQWPATLVQPVGSPLSLECTVEGTSNPNLYWYRQAAGRGLQLLFYSVGIGQISSEVPQNLSASRPQDRQFILSSKKLLLSDSGFYLCAWTKGQGDDEQYFGPGTRLTVT.

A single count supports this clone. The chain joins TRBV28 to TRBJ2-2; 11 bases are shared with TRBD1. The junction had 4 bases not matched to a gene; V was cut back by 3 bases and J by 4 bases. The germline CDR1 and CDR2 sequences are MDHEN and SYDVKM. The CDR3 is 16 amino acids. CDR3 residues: CASSFTGTGGTGELFF. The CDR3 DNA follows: TGTGCCAGCAGTTTCACCGGGACAGGGGGCACCGGGGAGCTGTTTTTT.

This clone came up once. The CDR3 loop is CASSFGQGSGEQYF. The CDR3 DNA is TGTGCCAGCAGCTTCGGGCAGGGAAGTGGCGAGCAGTACTTC. The V gene is TRBV5-4, the J gene TRBJ2-7, with a weak D call TRBD1 (5 bases). Trimming left V 2 bases short and J 6 bases short, with 15 bases between. CDR1 SGHNT and CDR2 YYREEE come from the germline V gene (reference sequence). This CDR3 is built from 14 residues.

CDR3 residues: CASRVGGKQETQYF. Written as DNA, the CDR3 is TGTGCCAGTAGGGTGGGAGGGAAACAAGAGACCCAGTACTTC. V gene TRBV19 combines with J gene TRBJ2-5; 7 bases align to TRBD2. The ends lost 6 bases at V and 2 bases at J; junction bases unmatched: 6. The CDR3 length is 14 residues. Per the germline V gene, CDR1 is LNHDA and CDR2 is SQIVND (reference sequence).

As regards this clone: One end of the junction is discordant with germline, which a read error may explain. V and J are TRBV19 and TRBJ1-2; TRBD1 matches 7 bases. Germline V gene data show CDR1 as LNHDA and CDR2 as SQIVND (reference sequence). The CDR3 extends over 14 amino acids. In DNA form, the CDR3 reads TGTGCCAGTAGTATAGCAAATTCCGGGACAGCCGCCCTCTTC. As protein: CASSIANSGTAALF.

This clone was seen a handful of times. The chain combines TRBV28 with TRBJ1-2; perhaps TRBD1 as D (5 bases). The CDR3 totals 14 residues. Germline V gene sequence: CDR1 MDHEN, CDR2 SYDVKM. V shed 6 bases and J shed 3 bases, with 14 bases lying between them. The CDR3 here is CASSSGWEDYGYTF. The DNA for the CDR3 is TGTGCCAGCAGCTCAGGGTGGGAGGACTATGGCTACACCTTC.

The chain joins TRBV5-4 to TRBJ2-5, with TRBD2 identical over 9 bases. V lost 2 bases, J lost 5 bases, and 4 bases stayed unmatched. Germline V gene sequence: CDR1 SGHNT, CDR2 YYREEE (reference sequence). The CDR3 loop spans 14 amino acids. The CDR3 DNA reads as TGTGCCAGCAGCTTAAGGACTAGCGTGGAGACCCAGTACTTC. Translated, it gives CASSLRTSVETQYF.

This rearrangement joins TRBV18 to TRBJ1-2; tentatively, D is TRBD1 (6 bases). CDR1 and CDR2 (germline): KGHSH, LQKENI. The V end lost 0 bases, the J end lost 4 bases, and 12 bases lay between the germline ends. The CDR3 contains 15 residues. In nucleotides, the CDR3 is TGTGCCAGCTCACCACCCCCAGCAGGGGCCTATGGCTACACCTTC. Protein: CASSPPPAGAYGYTF.

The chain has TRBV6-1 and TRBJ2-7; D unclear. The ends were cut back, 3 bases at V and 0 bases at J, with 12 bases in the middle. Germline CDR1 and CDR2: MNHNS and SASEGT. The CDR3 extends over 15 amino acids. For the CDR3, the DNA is TGTGCCAGCAGTGAGAAAGCGACCTCCTCCTACGAGCAGTACTTC. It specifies CASSEKATSSYEQYF.

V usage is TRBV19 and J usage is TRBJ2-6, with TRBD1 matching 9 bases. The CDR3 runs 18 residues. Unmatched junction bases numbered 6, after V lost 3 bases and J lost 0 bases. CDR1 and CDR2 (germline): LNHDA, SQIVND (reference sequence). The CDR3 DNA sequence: TGTGCCAGTAGTATCATTGGACAGGGGCCCTCTGGGGCCAACGTCCTGACTTTC. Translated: CASSIIGQGPSGANVLTF.

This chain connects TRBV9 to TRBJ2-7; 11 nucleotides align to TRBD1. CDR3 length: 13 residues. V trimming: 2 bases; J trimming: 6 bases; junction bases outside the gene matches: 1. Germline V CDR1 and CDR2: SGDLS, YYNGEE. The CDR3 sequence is CASSVGTGGEQYF. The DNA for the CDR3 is TGTGCCAGCAGCGTTGGGACAGGGGGCGAGCAGTACTTC.

CDR3 bases: TGTGCCACCAGCAAGGGGGACAGGGGAACTAATGAAAAACTGTTTTTT. It specifies CATSKGDRGTNEKLFF. The chain links TRBV15 to TRBJ1-4; 10 nucleotides match TRBD1. Germline assignment: CDR1 LNHNV and CDR2 YYDKDF (reference sequence). V gave up 4 bases and J gave up 1 base; unmatched junction bases: 3. The CDR3 runs 16 residues.

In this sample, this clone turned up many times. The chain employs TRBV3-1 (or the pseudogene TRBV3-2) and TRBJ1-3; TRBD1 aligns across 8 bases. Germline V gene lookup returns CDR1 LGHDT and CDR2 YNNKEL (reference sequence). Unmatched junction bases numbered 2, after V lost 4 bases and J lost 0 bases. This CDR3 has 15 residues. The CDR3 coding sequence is TGTGCCAGCAGCCGGACAGGGAGCTCTGGAAACACCATATATTTT. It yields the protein CASSRTGSSGNTIYF.

The CDR3 sequence is CASSPSGRVGNEQFF. CDR3 nucleotide sequence: TGTGCCAGCAGCCCAAGCGGGAGGGTAGGAAATGAGCAGTTCTTC. The genes are TRBV3-1 (or the pseudogene TRBV3-2) and TRBJ2-1, with TRBD2 matching over 10 bases. J lost 7 bases, V lost 4 bases, and 7 bases had no gene match. CDR1 is LGHDT and CDR2 is YNNKEL in the germline V gene (reference sequence). This CDR3 contains 15 residues.

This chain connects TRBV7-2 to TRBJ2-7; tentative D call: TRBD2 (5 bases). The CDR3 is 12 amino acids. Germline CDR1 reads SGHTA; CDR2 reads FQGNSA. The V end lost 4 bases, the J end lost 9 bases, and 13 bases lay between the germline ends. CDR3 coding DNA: TGTGCCAGCAGCTCCCTAGGTGGAGGGCAGTACTTC. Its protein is CASSSLGGGQYF.

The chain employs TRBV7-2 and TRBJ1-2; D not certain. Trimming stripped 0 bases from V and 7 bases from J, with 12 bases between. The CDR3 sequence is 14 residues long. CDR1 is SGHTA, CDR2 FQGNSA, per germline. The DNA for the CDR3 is TGTGCCAGCAGCTTAGCGCTAATCTTCGGTGGCTACACCTTC. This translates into CASSLALIFGGYTF.

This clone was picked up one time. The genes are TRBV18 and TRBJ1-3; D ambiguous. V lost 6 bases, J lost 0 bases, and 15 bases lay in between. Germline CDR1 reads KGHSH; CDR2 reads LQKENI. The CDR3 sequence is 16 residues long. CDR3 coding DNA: TGTGCCAGCTCTCCCTTGACAAGAGACTCTGGAAACACCATATATTTT. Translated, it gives CASSPLTRDSGNTIYF.

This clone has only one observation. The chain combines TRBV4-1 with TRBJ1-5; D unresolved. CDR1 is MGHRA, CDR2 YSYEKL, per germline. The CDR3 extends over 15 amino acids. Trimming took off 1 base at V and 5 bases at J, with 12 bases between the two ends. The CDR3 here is CASSQGSGPDQPQHF. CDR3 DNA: TGCGCCAGCAGCCAAGGCTCTGGGCCCGATCAGCCCCAGCATTTT.

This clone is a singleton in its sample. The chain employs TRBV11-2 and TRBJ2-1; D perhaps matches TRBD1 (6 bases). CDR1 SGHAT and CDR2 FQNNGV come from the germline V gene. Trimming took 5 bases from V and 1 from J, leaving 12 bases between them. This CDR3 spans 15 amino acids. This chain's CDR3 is CASSLQGASYNEQFF. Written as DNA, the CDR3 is TGTGCCAGCAGCCTACAGGGCGCATCCTACAATGAGCAGTTCTTC.